The next 10 T cell receptor beta chains were all read from a single sample in a study of neurological immune-mediated disorders. TCRdb processed the 5' RACE reads anew with MiXCR; each CDR3 protein has one entry. Of about 46,000 distinct CDR3 sequences in the sample, 10% were seen once. The sequenced material came from PBMCs. All receptors come from a man in his 70s with HTLV-1-associated myelopathy (HAM/TSP).

The sample holds many counts of this clonotype. The rearrangement links TRBV6-5 to TRBJ1-5; unclear D gene. Trimming took 6 bases from V and 0 from J, leaving 15 bases between them. CDR3 size: 16 residues. Germline CDR1 is MNHEY and CDR2 is SVGAGI. The CDR3 nucleotides read TGTGCCAGCAGCCTCCGATCCGGTTATAGCAATCAGCCCCAGCATTTT. It specifies CASSLRSGYSNQPQHF.

To note about this clonotype: A read error may account for a junction end that differs from germline. V gene TRBV28 combines with J gene TRBJ2-7; D is ambiguous. CDR1 and CDR2 (germline): MDHEN, SYDVKM. The CDR3 extends over 16 amino acids. The CDR3 DNA sequence: TGTGCTAGCAGTCAGATAGACACCGCGAGCTCCTACGAGCAGTACTTC. It translates to CASSQIDTASSYEQYF.

This clonotype was seen ten or more times. The chain joins TRBV4-1 to TRBJ2-7; tentatively, D is TRBD2 (7 bases). V was pared by 4 bases and J by 5 bases, with 18 bases between. There are 15 residues in the CDR3. CDR1 MGHRA and CDR2 YSYEKL come from the germline V gene. The CDR3 reads CASSPLTRGADEQYF. DNA for the CDR3: TGCGCCAGCAGCCCCCTGACACGGGGGGCGGACGAGCAGTACTTC.

The sample holds many counts of this clonotype. This sequence joins TRBV20-1 and TRBJ2-1; 12 bases match TRBD2. CDR1 and CDR2 from the germline V gene are DFQATT and SNEGSKA (reference sequence). With V trimmed by 6 bases and J by 6 bases, 6 bases remained unmatched. This CDR3 is built from 14 residues. For the CDR3, the DNA is TGCAGTGCGCAGCTAGCGGGAGGGCCCAATGAGCAGTTCTTC. Translated: CSAQLAGGPNEQFF.

This clonotype has at least ten counts. The chain links TRBV7-2 to TRBJ2-3, with 15 positions matching TRBD2. CDR1 and CDR2 (germline): SGHTA, FQGNSA. The CDR3 is 18 residues long. Trimming took 6 bases from V and 2 from J; bases not matched to a gene: 9. The CDR3 DNA reads as TGTGCCAGCAGGCGGACTAGCGGGAGGGTTGACGTCACAGATACGCAGTATTTT. Protein: CASRRTSGRVDVTDTQYF.

This clonotype was recorded many times. The V call is TRBV20-1, the J call TRBJ2-1; 7 nucleotides agree with TRBD2. The CDR3 consists of 13 residues. Germline CDR1 DFQATT, CDR2 SNEGSKA (reference sequence). V lost 6 bases and J lost 5; bases outside the gene matches: 7. The CDR3 nucleotides read TGCAGTGCCACTGGACTAGGGCACAATGAGCAGTTCTTC. It codes for CSATGLGHNEQFF.

This clonotype was recorded at least ten times. This rearrangement joins TRBV12-3 or TRBV12-4 to TRBJ2-2; 10 positions match TRBD2. The CDR3 loop spans 16 amino acids. Trimming at V came to 7 bases and at J to 5 bases, leaving 10 bases not matched to a gene. CDR3 protein: CASTQPGLAATGELFF. CDR3 bases: TGTGCCAGCACTCAACCCGGACTAGCGGCGACCGGGGAGCTGTTTTTT.

The sample holds many counts of this clonotype. The rearrangement links TRBV20-1 to TRBJ2-7; possible D gene TRBD2, 6 bases. CDR3 length: 14 residues. V was clipped by 3 bases and J by 5 bases, with 17 bases between them. Germline CDR1 reads DFQATT; CDR2 reads SNEGSKA (reference sequence). CDR3 DNA: TGCAGTGCTAGTTGGGTCAGGGAGGCCAACGAGCAGTACTTC. Translating it yields CSASWVREANEQYF.

This clonotype showed up many times. This sequence joins TRBV5-1 and TRBJ2-3; 15 bases align to TRBD2. Germline assignment: CDR1 SGHRS and CDR2 YFSETQ. V lost 4 bases and J lost 3; bases outside the gene matches: 6. The CDR3 has 17 residues. The CDR3 region is CASSPGLAGGFTDTQYF. In nucleotides, the CDR3 is TGCGCCAGCAGCCCAGGACTAGCGGGAGGGTTTACAGATACGCAGTATTTT.

This clonotype occurred many times. The rearrangement uses TRBV20-1 and TRBJ2-3, with D perhaps assigned TRBD1 or TRBD2 (5 bases each). The length of the CDR3 is 15 residues. The germline gives CDR1 DFQATT, CDR2 SNEGSKA (reference sequence). V was pared by 6 bases and J by 0 bases, with 16 bases between. The DNA of the CDR3 is TGCAGTGCCATACGAGCGGACAAGAGCACAGATACGCAGTATTTT. It translates to CSAIRADKSTDTQYF.